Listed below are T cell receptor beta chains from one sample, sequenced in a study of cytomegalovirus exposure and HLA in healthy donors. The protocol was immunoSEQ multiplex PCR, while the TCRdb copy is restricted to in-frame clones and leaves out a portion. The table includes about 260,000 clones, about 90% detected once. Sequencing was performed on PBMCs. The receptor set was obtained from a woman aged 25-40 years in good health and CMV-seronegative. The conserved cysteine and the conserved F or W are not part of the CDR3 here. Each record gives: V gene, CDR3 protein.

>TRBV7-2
ASSSSLGYQETQY
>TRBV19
ASSAAPGEQY
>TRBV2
ASFGGLERETQY
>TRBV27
ASSLGRTSPDTQY
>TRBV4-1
ASSQERKTSGYKQY
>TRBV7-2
ASSLYKRQETQY
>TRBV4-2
ASSKNRDSSSYEQY
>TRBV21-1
ASSKKGEMYGSYEQY
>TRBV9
ASSPRGWGNQPQH
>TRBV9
ASSGLIAAAYNEQF
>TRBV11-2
ASSLVLGGTGELF
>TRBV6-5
ASSYLDTGELF
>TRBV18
ASSPPPGGWETQY
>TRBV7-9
ASRTTGSPTKQY
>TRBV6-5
ASSYLPLNEQF
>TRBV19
ASSIDPGYQPQH
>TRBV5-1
ASSLQGASENEQF
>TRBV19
ASSIPDHATNEKLF
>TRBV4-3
ASSQDSEIREQY
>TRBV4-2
ASSQDFRGLEGDTQY
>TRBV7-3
ASSLAGRNEQF
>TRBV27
ALQRRRAAKNIQY
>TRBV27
ASSFLGQPQH
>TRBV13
ASSPLGQGGSYEQY
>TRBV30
AWSVGQAYEQY
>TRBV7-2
ASSLALALGTDTQY
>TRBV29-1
SVDGQETQY
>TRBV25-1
ASSDWGMGNEKLF
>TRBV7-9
AQFELSSYEQY
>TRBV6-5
ASSYGQGAENIQY
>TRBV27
ASSLSISGGPPT
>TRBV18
ASSPYDRGKAYEQY
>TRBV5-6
ASSLTNTGELF
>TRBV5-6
ASSQGLEKLF
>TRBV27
ASRTGTGLRDTQY
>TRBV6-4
ASSDGDTLNEQF
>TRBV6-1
ASSASGTGDYEQY
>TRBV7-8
ASSLGLAGGPDAREQY
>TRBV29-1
SVAQGDNQPQH
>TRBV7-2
ASSSGMFGTQETQY
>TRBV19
ASSIGTGPTYEQY